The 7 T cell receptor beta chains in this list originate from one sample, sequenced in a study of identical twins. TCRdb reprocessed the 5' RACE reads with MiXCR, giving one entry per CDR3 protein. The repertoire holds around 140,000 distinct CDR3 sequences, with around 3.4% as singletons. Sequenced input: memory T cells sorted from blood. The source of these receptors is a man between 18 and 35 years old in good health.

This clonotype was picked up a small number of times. The CDR3 DNA is TGTGCCTGGAGTGGGCAGGGACGGGAGTACTTC. This translates into CAWSGQGREYF. The chain combines TRBV30 with TRBJ2-7; D might be TRBD1 or TRBD2, each matching 5 bases. The germline V and J ends were trimmed by 1 base and 11 bases, with 12 bases remaining between them. Germline CDR1 GTSNPN, CDR2 SVGIG (reference sequence). CDR3 length: 11 amino acids.

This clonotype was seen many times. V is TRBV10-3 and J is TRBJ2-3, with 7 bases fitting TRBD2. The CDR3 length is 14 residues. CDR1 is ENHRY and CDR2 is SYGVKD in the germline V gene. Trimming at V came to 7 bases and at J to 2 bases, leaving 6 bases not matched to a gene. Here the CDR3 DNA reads TGTGCCATCAAGCCGGGAGGAACCACAGATACGCAGTATTTT. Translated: CAIKPGGTTDTQYF.

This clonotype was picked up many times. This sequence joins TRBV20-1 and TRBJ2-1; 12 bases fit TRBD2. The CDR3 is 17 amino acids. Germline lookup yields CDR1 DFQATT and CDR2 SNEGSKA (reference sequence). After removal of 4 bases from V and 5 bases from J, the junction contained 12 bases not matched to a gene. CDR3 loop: CSATILAGGLSNNEQFF. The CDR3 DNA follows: TGCAGTGCTACAATACTAGCGGGAGGTCTCTCTAACAATGAGCAGTTCTTC.

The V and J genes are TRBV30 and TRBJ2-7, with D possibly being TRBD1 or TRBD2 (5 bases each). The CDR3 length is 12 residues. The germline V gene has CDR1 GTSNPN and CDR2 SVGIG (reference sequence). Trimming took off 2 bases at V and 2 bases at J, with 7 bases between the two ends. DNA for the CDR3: TGTGCCTGGAGTCGGGGACCCTACGAGCAGTACTTC. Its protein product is CAWSRGPYEQYF.

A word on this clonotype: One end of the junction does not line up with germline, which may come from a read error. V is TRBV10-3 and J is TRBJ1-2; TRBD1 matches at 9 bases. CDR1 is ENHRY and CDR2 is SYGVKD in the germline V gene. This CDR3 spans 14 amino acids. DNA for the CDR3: TGTTCCATCAGTGCCGGACAGGGGATCGATGGCTACACCTTC. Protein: CSISAGQGIDGYTF.

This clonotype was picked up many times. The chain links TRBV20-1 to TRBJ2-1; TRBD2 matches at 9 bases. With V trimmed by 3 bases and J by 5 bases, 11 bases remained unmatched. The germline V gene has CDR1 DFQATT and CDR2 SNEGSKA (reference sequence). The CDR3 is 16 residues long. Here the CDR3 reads CSASWLRTSVNNEQFF. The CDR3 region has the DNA TGCAGTGCTAGTTGGCTGCGGACTAGCGTCAACAATGAGCAGTTCTTC.

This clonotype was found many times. CDR3 amino acids: CASSPGTGGETQYF. DNA of the CDR3: TGTGCCAGCAGCCCTGGGACAGGGGGAGAGACCCAGTACTTC. The V gene is TRBV7-9, the J gene TRBJ2-5, with 11 bases matching TRBD1. The CDR3 runs to 14 residues. With 5 bases clipped from V and 4 bases from J, the junction kept 3 bases outside the gene matches. Germline-derived CDR1 and CDR2 are SEHNR and FQNEAQ (reference sequence).